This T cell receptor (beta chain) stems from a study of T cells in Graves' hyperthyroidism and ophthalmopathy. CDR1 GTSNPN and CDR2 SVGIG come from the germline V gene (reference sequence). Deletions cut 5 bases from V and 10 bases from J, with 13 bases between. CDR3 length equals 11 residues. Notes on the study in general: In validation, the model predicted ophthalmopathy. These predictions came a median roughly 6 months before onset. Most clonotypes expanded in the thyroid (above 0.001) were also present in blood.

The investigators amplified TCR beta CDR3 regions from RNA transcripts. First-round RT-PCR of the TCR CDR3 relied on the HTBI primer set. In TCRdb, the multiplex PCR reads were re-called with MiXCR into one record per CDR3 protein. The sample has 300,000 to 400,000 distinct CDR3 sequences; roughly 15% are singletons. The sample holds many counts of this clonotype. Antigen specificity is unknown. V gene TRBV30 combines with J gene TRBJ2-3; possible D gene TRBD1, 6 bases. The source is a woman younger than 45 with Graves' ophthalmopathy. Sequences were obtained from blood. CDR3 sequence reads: CAWGVDSPQYF. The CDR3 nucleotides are TGTGCCTGGGGCGTGGACAGTCCGCAGTATTTT.